This T cell receptor (beta chain) comes out of a study of PD-L1 blockade in urothelial cancer. Study at large: Analysis of the blood was performed 3 weeks (second dose) and 6 weeks after treatment start. Among blood samples, the median T cell count was some 140,000.

Sequencing used immunoSEQ multiplex PCR; TCRdb keeps in-frame clones, though not all of them. The sample contains nearly 45,000 clones, roughly four fifths of which appear only once. Time point in this sample: peripheral blood 6 weeks after treatment start. Locally advanced or metastatic urothelial carcinoma affected all patients. Each patient contributed between 1 and 8 total time points of blood mononuclear cells, pretreatment and during treatment. This clonotype was sampled from a man aged 55-75 years with urothelial cancer. The sample here was PBMCs, taken around atezolizumab (anti-PD-L1) treatment.

The CDR3 nucleotides are TGTGCCATCAGTGAGGGGCTAGAGGGCGGGGAGCTGTTTTTT. As protein: CAISEGLEGGELFF. The V gene is TRBV10-3, the J gene TRBJ2-2; a possible D gene is TRBD2 (5 bases). V was trimmed by 2 bases and J by 7 bases, leaving 11 bases between them. CDR1 is ENHRY, CDR2 SYGVKD, per germline. CDR3 size: 14 residues.